Listed below are T cell receptor beta chains from one sample, sequenced in a study of T cell responses to AZD1222 COVID-19 vaccine. The table came from immunoSEQ multiplex PCR; TCRdb's copy has only in-frame clones and leaves some out. Counted here are 150,000 to 200,000 clones, 90% to 95% occurring once; the ten biggest clones make up 1% to 1.5%. Source: peripheral blood, taken 28 days after the second AZD1222 dose. The source of these receptors is an adult who received the AZD1222 COVID-19 vaccine. CDR3s include the opening cysteine and the closing phenylalanine or tryptophan. Fields, in order: clone size, V gene, CDR3 length, CDR3 protein. Clone sizes are given selectively: once, few, many, or a class where the clone is expanded.

abundance: .
v_gene: TRBV21-1
len: 18
CDR3aa: CASSQRDRASSGANVLTF

abundance: once
v_gene: TRBV21-1
len: 17
CDR3aa: CASSKEEGQGENAAQYF

abundance: .
v_gene: TRBV27
len: 13
CDR3aa: CASSRQGSYEQYF

abundance: few
v_gene: TRBV15
len: 12
CDR3aa: CATSSHSGELFF

abundance: .
v_gene: TRBV2
len: 18
CDR3aa: CASTRGWGPQGGNQPQHF

abundance: .
v_gene: TRBV6-1
len: 13
CDR3aa: CASSEVGDYGYTF

abundance: once
v_gene: TRBV7-3
len: 15
CDR3aa: CASSLSGDSYNEQFF

abundance: .
v_gene: TRBV5-6
len: 13
CDR3aa: CASSTTGNSPLHF

abundance: .
v_gene: TRBV7-8
len: 14
CDR3aa: CASSPGTGYTEAFF

abundance: .
v_gene: TRBV30
len: 13
CDR3aa: CAWSLDGNQPQHF

abundance: .
v_gene: TRBV5-6
len: 13
CDR3aa: CASRKTGPTEAFF

abundance: .
v_gene: TRBV2
len: 14
CDR3aa: CASRRPGTFYEQYF

abundance: once
v_gene: TRBV4-1
len: 14
CDR3aa: CASSRGTGGTEAFF

abundance: .
v_gene: TRBV6-6
len: 19
CDR3aa: CASSPPNEKRTGVVSPLHF

abundance: .
v_gene: TRBV29-1
len: 12
CDR3aa: CSVRTEFYGYTF

abundance: .
v_gene: TRBV4-1
len: 21
CDR3aa: CASSQEMGKARTSSYNSPLHF

abundance: once
v_gene: TRBV13
len: 12
CDR3aa: CASGTGRETQYF

abundance: .
v_gene: TRBV5-1
len: 13
CDR3aa: CASSWDGIREQFF

abundance: .
v_gene: TRBV6-2/TRBV6-3
len: 13
CDR3aa: CASSLKGVTEAFF

abundance: .
v_gene: TRBV6-5
len: 13
CDR3aa: CASSLYQSTEAFF

abundance: .
v_gene: TRBV18
len: 14
CDR3aa: CASSPTGAVQPQHF

abundance: .
v_gene: TRBV28
len: 16
CDR3aa: CASSSRAIVGNQPQHF

abundance: once
v_gene: TRBV18
len: 19
CDR3aa: CASSPPFRDRGPGNNEQFF

abundance: once
v_gene: TRBV30
len: 13
CDR3aa: CAIKGQGRAPLHF

abundance: .
v_gene: TRBV7-9
len: 14
CDR3aa: CASTRGTGDTEAFF

abundance: .
v_gene: TRBV6-5
len: 13
CDR3aa: CASSGQGWGGYTF

abundance: .
v_gene: TRBV15
len: 20
CDR3aa: CATSRDRASRGLSGANVLTF

abundance: .
v_gene: TRBV12-3/TRBV12-4
len: 13
CDR3aa: CASTLPLYYGYTF

abundance: .
v_gene: TRBV11-2
len: 14
CDR3aa: CASSLAGGWYEQYF

abundance: .
v_gene: TRBV13
len: 13
CDR3aa: CASSSGSGQPQHF

abundance: few
v_gene: TRBV27
len: 15
CDR3aa: CASSFRVGVDYGYTF

abundance: .
v_gene: TRBV5-6
len: 12
CDR3aa: CASSYGRNEQFF

abundance: .
v_gene: TRBV30
len: 14
CDR3aa: CARDLDGLNTEAFF

abundance: once
v_gene: TRBV15
len: 14
CDR3aa: CATSRVRVQETQYF

abundance: .
v_gene: TRBV4-2
len: 17
CDR3aa: CASSQDDSGKPSYEQYF

abundance: .
v_gene: TRBV7-3
len: 15
CDR3aa: CASSPTGTELYGYTF

abundance: .
v_gene: TRBV19
len: 17
CDR3aa: CATAGVRGVEVQETQYF

abundance: .
v_gene: TRBV6-5
len: 15
CDR3aa: CASNIAGLQNTEAFF

abundance: .
v_gene: TRBV11-2
len: 14
CDR3aa: CASSLGLGPYEQYF

abundance: .
v_gene: TRBV19
len: 13
CDR3aa: CASSPGGASGYTF

abundance: .
v_gene: TRBV19
len: 20
CDR3aa: CASSPYGSIEGVGVYAEAFF

abundance: .
v_gene: TRBV7-3
len: 17
CDR3aa: CASSSPSGKSSYNEQFF

abundance: .
v_gene: TRBV15
len: 15
CDR3aa: CATSRDDRAGYGYTF

abundance: .
v_gene: TRBV28
len: 18
CDR3aa: CASSLWGGLADHTDTQYF

abundance: .
v_gene: TRBV5-1
len: 15
CDR3aa: CASSWGWDSSYEQYF

abundance: once
v_gene: TRBV7-8
len: 14
CDR3aa: CASSLGRQNQPQHF

abundance: .
v_gene: TRBV10-3
len: 15
CDR3aa: CAISDSRRVNTEAFF

abundance: .
v_gene: TRBV9
len: 15
CDR3aa: CASSVGQTSTDTQYF